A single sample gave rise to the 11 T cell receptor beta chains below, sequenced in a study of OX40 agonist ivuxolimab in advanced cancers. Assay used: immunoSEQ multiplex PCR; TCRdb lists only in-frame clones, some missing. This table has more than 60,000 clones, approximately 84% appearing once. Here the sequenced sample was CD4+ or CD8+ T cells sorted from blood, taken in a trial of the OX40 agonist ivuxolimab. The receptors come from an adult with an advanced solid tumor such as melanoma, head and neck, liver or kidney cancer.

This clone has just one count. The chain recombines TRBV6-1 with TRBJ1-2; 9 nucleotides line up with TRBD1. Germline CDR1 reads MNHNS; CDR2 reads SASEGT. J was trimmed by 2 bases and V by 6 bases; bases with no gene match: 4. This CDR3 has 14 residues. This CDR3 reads CASRQGTGNYGYTF. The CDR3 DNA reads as TGTGCCAGCAGACAAGGGACAGGGAACTATGGCTACACCTTC.

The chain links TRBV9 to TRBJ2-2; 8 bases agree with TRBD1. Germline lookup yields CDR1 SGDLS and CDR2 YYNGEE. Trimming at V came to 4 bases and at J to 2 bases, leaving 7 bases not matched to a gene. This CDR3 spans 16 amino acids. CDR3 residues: CASSPTDRVNTGELFF. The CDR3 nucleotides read TGTGCCAGCAGCCCGACGGACAGGGTTAACACCGGGGAGCTGTTTTTT.

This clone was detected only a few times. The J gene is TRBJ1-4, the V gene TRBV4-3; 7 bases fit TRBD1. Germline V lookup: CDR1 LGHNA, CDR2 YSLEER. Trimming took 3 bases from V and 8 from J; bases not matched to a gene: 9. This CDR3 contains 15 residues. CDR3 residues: CASSQNRGGREKLFF. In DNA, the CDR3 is TGCGCCAGCAGCCAGAACAGGGGAGGGAGGGAAAAACTGTTTTTT.

The CDR3 is CASSLGGQPNTEAFF. The CDR3 DNA reads TGCGCCAGCAGCTTGGGTGGACAGCCGAACACTGAAGCTTTCTTT. The chain employs TRBV5-1 and TRBJ1-1, with TRBD1 as a possible D gene (6 bases). The CDR3 is made up of 15 amino acids. V gave up 0 bases and J gave up 1 base, with 10 bases separating them. Germline CDR1 reads SGHRS; CDR2 reads YFSETQ.

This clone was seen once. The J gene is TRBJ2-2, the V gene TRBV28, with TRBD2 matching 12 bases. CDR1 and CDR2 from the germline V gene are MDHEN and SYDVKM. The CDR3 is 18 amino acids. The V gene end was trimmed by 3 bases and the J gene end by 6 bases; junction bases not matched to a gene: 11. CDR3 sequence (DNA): TGTGCCAGCAGTTTCCCGGGACTAGCGGGTGGTAGGGCCGGGGAGCTGTTTTTT. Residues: CASSFPGLAGGRAGELFF.

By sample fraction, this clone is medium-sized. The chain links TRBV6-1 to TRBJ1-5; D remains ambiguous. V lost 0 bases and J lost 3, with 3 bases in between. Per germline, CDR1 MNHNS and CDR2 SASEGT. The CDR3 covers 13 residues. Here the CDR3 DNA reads TGTGCCAGCAGTGAAGCCCCCAATCAGCCCCAGCATTTT. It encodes CASSEAPNQPQHF.

CDR3 sequence (DNA): TGTGCCAGCAGCCCCATCACGAACACTGAAGCTTTCTTT. Amino acids: CASSPITNTEAFF. The genes are TRBV13 and TRBJ1-1, with D unclear. The CDR3 is 13 amino acids. In germline, CDR1 is PRHDT, CDR2 FYEKMQ (reference sequence). Trimming pared 5 bases from V and 1 base from J, leaving 8 bases between.

This chain's CDR3 is CASSIRDRGYTF. The CDR3 DNA sequence: TGTGCCAGTAGTATTCGGGACAGGGGCTACACCTTC. The chain links TRBV19 to TRBJ1-2, with 8 positions matching TRBD1. Germline V gene sequence: CDR1 LNHDA, CDR2 SQIVND (reference sequence). Trimming cost V 3 bases and J 8 bases; bases outside gene matches: 2. The CDR3 extends over 12 amino acids.

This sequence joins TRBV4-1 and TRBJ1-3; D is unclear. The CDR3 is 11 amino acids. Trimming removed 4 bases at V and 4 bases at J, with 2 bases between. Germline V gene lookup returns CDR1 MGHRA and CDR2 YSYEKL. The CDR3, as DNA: TGCGCCAGCAGCCGAGGAAACACCATATATTTT. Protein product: CASSRGNTIYF.

CDR3 sequence (DNA): TGCGCCAGCAGCTTGGGTGGGCCAGGAAATGAGCAGTTCTTC. It encodes CASSLGGPGNEQFF. The chain links TRBV5-1 to TRBJ2-1; no clear D. This CDR3 is built from 14 residues. The germline V gene encodes CDR1 SGHRS and CDR2 YFSETQ. V lost 0 bases and J lost 7, with 11 bases in between.

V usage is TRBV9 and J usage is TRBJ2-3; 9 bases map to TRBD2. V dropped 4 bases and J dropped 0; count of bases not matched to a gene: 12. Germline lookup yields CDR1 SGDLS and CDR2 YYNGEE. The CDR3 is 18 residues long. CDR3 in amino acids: CASSLISGGFSSTDTQYF. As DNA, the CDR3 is TGTGCCAGCAGCTTGATCAGCGGGGGGTTTTCTAGCACAGATACGCAGTATTTT.